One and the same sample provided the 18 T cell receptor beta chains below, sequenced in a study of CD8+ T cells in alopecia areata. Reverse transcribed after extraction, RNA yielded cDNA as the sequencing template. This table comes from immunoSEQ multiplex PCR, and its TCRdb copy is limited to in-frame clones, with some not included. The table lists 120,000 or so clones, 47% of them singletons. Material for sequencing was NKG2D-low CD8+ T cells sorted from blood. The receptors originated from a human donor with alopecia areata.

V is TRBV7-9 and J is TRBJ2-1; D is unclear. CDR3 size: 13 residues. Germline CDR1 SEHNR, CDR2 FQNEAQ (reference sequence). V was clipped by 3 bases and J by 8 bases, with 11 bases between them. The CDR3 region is CASSFPLSDEQFF. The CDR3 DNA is TGTGCCAGCAGCTTCCCCCTGAGCGATGAGCAGTTCTTC.

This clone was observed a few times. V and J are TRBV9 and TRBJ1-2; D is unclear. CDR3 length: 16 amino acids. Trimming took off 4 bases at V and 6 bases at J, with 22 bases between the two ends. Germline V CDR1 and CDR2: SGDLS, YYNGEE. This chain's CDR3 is CASSSRREAAVHGYTF. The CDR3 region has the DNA TGTGCCAGCAGCTCTAGGAGGGAAGCGGCAGTCCATGGCTACACCTTC.

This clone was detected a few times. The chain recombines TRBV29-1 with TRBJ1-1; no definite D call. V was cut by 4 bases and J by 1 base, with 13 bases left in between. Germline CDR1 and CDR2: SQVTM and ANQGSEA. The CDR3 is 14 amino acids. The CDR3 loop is CSVVIPPGNTEAFF. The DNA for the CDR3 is TGCAGCGTTGTCATCCCCCCGGGGAACACTGAAGCTTTCTTT.

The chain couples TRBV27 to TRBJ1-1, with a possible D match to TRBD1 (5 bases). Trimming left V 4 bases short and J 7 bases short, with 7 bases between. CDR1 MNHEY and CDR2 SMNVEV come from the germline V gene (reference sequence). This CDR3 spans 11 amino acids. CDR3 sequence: CASSWGGEAFF. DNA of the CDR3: TGTGCCAGCAGTTGGGGGGGTGAAGCTTTCTTT.

This CDR3 is CSVETGEVYGYTF. The CDR3, as DNA: TGCAGCGTTGAGACAGGGGAGGTTTATGGCTACACCTTC. The chain has TRBV29-1 and TRBJ1-2; 8 nucleotides line up with TRBD1. This CDR3 has 13 residues. V lost 3 bases, J lost 5 bases, and 5 bases stayed unmatched. Germline assignment: CDR1 SQVTM and CDR2 ANQGSEA.

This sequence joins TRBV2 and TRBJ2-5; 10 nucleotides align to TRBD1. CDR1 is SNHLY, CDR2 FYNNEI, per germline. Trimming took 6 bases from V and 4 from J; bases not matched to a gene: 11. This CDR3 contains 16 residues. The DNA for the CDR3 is TGTGCCAGCAGCGGGGATAGGACAGGGGGAAGAGAGACCCAGTACTTC. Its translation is CASSGDRTGGRETQYF.

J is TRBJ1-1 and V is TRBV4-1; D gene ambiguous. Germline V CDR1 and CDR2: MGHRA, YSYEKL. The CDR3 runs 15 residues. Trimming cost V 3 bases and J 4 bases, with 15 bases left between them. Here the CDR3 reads CASSHKEGLSTEAFF. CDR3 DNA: TGCGCCAGCAGCCACAAAGAGGGCCTGAGCACTGAAGCTTTCTTT.

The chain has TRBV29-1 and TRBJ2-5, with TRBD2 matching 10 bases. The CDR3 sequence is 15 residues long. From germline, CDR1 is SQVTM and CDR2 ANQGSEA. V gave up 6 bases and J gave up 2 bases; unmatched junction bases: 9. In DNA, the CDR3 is TGCAGCGTCCACAAAGGGACTAGCGCACAAGAGACCCAGTACTTC. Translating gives CSVHKGTSAQETQYF.

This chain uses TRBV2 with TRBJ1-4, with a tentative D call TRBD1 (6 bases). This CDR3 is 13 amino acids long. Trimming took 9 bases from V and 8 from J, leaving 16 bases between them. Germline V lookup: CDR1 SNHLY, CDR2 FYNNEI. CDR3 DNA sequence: TGTGCCAGTGAGACAGGCCTGGAAGAAAAACTGTTTTTT. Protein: CASETGLEEKLFF.

The CDR3 DNA sequence: TGCAGCGTTGATGTAGATATGAACACTGAAGCTTTCTTT. Its translation: CSVDVDMNTEAFF. The chain has TRBV29-1 and TRBJ1-1; D unclear. Trimming left V 3 bases short and J 0 bases short, with 8 bases between. The length of the CDR3 is 13 residues. Germline V gene data show CDR1 as SQVTM and CDR2 as ANQGSEA.

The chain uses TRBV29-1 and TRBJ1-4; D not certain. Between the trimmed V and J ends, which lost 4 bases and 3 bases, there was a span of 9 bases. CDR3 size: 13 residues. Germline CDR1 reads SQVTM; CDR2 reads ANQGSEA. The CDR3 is CSVVDNPNEKLFF. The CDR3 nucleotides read TGCAGCGTTGTAGATAATCCTAATGAAAAACTGTTTTTT.

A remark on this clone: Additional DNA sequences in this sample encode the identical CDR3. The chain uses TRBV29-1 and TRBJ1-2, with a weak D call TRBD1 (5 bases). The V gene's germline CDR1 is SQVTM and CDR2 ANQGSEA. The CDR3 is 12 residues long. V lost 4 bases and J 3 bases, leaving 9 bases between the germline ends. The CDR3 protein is CSVGRDDYGYTF. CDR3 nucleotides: TGCAGCGTTGGCAGGGATGACTATGGCTACACCTTC.

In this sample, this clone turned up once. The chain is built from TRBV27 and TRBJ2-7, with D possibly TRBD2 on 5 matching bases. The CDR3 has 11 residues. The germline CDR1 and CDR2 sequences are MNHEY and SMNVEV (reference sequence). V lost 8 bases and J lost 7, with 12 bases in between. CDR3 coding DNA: TGTGCCAGCCGGTCGGGGAAGGAGCAGTACTTC. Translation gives CASRSGKEQYF.

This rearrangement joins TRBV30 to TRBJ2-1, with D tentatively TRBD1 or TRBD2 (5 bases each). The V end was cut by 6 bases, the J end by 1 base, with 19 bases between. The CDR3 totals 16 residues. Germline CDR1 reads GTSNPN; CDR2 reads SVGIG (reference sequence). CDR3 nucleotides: TGTGCCTGCGACCTGGGGGAGTGGGGATCCTACAATGAGCAGTTCTTC. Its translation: CACDLGEWGSYNEQFF.

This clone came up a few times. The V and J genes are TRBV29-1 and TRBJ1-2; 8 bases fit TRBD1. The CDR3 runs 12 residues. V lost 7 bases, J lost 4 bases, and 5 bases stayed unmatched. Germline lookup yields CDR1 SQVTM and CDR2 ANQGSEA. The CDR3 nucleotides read TGCAGCGGTGACAGGGGAGTCTATGGCTACACCTTC. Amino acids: CSGDRGVYGYTF.

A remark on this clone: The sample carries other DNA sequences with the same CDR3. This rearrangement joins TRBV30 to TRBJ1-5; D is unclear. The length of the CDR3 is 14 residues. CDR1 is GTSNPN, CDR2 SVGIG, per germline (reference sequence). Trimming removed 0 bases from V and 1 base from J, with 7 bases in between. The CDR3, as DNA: TGTGCCTGGAGTGTCGGACCGAGCAATCAGCCCCAGCATTTT. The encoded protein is CAWSVGPSNQPQHF.

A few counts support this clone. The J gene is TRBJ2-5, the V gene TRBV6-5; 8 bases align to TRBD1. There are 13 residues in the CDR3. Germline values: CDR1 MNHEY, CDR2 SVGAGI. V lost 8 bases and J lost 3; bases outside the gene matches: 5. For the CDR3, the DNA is TGTGCCAGCCGGCCGGACAGGGAAGAGACCCAGTACTTC. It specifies CASRPDREETQYF.

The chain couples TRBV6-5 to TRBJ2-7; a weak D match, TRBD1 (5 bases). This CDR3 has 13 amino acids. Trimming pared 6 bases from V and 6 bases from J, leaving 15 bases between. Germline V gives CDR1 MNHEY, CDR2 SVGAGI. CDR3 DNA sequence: TGTGCCAGCAGGGCGAGCAGGGCCATCGAGCAGTACTTC. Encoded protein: CASRASRAIEQYF.